This T cell receptor beta chain was profiled in a study of naive and memory T cell subsets. Trimming cost V 0 bases and J 7 bases, with 12 bases left between them. The CDR3 consists of 15 residues. Germline V lookup: CDR1 SGHVS, CDR2 FQNEAQ. An equimolar mix of two oligonucleotides served as the beta constant-region primer for TRBC1 and TRBC2. Four rounds of PCR amplified the ligated cDNA using nested alpha and beta constant-region primers plus SP2. An oligonucleotide with the SP2 primer and a 12-nucleotide UMI was ligated to the cDNA 3' end. TCRdb itself ran the UMI-ligation and nested PCR reads through MiXCR, one entry per CDR3 protein. The sample records 30,000 to 40,000 distinct CDR3 sequences, roughly 18% being singletons.

The J gene is TRBJ2-2, the V gene TRBV7-8, with TRBD2 as a possible D gene (5 bases). The clonotype was recovered from a human donor in good health. The sequenced sample was effector memory CD4+ T cells from blood. Indicated subset: effector memory, CD45RA- CD27-. This chain's CDR3 is CASSLARTSGGELFF. As DNA, the CDR3 is TGTGCCAGCAGCTTAGCCAGGACTTCGGGCGGGGAGCTGTTTTTT.